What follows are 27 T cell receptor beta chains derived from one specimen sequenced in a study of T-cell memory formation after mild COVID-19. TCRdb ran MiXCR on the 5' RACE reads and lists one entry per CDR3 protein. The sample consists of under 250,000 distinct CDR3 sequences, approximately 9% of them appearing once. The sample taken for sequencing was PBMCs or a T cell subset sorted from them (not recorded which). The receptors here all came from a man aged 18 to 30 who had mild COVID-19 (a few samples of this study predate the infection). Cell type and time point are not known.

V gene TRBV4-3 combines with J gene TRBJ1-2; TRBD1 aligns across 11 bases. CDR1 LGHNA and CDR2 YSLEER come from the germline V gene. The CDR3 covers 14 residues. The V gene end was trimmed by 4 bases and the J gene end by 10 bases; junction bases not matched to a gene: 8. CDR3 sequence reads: CASSPSGTGGIYTF. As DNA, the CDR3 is TGCGCCAGCAGCCCATCCGGGACAGGGGGAATCTACACCTTC.

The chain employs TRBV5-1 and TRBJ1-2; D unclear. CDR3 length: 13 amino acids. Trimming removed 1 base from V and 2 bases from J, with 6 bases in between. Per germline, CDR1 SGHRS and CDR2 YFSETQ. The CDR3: CASSLWENYGYTF. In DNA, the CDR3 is TGCGCCAGCAGCTTGTGGGAGAACTATGGCTACACCTTC.

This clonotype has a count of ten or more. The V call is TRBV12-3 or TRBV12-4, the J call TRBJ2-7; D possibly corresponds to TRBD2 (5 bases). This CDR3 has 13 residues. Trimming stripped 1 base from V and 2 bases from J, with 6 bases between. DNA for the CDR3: TGTGCCAGCAGTTTAGGAGCGGCCTACGAGCAGTACTTC. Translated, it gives CASSLGAAYEQYF.

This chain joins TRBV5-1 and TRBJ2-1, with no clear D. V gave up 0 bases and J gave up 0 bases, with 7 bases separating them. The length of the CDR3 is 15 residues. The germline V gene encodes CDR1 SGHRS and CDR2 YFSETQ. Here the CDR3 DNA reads TGCGCCAGCAGCTTGGGTGTCCTCTCCTACAATGAGCAGTTCTTC. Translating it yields CASSLGVLSYNEQFF.

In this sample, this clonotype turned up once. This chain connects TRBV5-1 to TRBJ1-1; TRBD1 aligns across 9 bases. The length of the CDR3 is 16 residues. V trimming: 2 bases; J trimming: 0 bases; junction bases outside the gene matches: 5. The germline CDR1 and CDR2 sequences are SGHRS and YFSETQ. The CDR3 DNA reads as TGCGCCAGCAGCTTCTACGGGACAGGGCTGAACACTGAAGCTTTCTTT. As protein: CASSFYGTGLNTEAFF.

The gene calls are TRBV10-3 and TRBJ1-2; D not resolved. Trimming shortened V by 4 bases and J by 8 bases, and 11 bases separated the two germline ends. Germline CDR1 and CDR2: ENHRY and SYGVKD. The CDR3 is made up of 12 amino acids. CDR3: CAISGPSEGYTF. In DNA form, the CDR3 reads TGTGCCATCAGTGGCCCTTCTGAGGGCTACACCTTC.

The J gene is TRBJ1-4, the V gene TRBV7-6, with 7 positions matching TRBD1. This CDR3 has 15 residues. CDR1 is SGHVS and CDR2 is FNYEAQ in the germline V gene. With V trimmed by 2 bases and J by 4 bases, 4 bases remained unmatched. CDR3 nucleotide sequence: TGTGCCAGCAGCTTATACGGGACAGATAATGAAAAACTGTTTTTT. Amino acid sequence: CASSLYGTDNEKLFF.

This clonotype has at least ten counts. The CDR3 region has the DNA TGTGCCAGCAGCCCGACCGGGGAGGGACGTGTTCACGAGCAGTACGTC. Translating gives CASSPTGEGRVHEQYV. V usage is TRBV5-5 and J usage is TRBJ2-7; 7 bases agree with TRBD2. The CDR3 has 16 amino acids. The junction had 15 bases not matched to a gene; V was cut back by 4 bases and J by 5 bases. Per the germline V gene, CDR1 is SGHKS and CDR2 is YYEKEE (reference sequence).

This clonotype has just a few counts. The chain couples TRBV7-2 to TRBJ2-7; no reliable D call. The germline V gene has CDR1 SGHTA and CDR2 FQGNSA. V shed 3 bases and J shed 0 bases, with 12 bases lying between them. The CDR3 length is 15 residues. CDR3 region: CASSLLPDGSYEQYF. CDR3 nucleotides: TGTGCCAGCAGCTTGCTACCCGACGGCTCCTACGAGCAGTACTTC.

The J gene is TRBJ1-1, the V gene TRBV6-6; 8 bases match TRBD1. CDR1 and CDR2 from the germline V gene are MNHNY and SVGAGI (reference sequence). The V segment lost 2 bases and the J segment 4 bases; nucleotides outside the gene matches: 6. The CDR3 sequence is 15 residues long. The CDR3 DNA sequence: TGTGCCAGCAGTTACACGGCTACAGGGGGCACTGAAGCTTTCTTT. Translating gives CASSYTATGGTEAFF.

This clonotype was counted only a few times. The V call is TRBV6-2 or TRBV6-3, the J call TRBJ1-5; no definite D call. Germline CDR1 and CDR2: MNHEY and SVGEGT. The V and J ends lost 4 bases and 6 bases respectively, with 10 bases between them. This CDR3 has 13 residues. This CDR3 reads CASSLAEVQPQHF. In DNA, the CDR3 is TGTGCCAGCAGTTTAGCAGAGGTTCAGCCCCAGCATTTT.

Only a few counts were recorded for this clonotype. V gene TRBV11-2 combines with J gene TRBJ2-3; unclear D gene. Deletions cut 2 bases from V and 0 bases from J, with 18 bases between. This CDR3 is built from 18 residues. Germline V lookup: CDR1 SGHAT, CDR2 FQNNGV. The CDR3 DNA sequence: TGTGCCAGCAGCTTATTCCATGACACCCCTTCAAGCACAGATACGCAGTATTTT. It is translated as CASSLFHDTPSSTDTQYF.

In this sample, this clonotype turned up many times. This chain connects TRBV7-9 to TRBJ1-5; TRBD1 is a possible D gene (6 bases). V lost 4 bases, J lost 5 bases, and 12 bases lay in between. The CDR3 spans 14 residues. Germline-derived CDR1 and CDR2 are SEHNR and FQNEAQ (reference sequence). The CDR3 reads CASSSQGGDQPQHF. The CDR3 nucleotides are TGTGCCAGCAGCTCACAGGGAGGAGATCAGCCCCAGCATTTT.

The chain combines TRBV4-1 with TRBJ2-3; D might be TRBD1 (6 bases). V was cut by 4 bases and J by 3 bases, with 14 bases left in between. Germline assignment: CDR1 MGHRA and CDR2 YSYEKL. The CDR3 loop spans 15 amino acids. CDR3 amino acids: CASSRTRDTTDTQYF. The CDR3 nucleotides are TGCGCCAGCAGCCGGACACGGGACACGACAGATACGCAGTATTTT.

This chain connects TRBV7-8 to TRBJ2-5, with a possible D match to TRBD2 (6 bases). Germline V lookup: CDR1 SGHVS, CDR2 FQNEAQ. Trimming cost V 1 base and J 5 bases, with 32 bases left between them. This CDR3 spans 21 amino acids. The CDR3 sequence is CASSLEGRDSRIPAFQETQYF. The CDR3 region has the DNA TGTGCCAGCAGCTTAGAGGGCCGGGACTCTCGCATCCCTGCTTTCCAGGAGACCCAGTACTTC.

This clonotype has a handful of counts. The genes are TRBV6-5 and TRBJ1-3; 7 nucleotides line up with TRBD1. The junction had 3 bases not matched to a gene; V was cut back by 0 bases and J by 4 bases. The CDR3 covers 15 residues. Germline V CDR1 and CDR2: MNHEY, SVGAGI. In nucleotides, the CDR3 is TGTGCCAGCAGTTACTCCCAGGGGGGAGGAAACACCATATATTTT. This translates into CASSYSQGGGNTIYF.

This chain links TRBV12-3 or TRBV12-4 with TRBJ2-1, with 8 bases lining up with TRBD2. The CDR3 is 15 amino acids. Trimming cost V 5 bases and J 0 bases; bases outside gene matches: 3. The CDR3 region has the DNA TGTGCCAGCAGTAAACTAGCGGTCTCCTACAATGAGCAGTTCTTC. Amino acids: CASSKLAVSYNEQFF.

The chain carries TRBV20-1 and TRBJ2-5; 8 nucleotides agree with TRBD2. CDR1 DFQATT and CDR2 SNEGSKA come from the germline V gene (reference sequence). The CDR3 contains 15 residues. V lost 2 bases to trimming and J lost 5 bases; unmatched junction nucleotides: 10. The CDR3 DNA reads TGCAGTGCTAGACCCGTACTAGCGGCTCGCGAGACCCAGTACTTC. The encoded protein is CSARPVLAARETQYF.

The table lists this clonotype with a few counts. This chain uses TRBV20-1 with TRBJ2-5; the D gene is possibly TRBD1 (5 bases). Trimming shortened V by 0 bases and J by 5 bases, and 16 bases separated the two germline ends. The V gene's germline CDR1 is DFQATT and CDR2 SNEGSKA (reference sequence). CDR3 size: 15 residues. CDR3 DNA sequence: TGCAGTGCTAGAGATCCCGGCAGGGCCTGGGAGACCCAGTACTTC. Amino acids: CSARDPGRAWETQYF.

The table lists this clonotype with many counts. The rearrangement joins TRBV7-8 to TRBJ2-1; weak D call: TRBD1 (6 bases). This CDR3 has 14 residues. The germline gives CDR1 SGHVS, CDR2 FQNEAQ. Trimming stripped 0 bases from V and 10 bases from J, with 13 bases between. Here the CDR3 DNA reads TGTGCCAGCAGCTTAGCGGGGGCAGGGAAAGAGCAGTTCTTC. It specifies CASSLAGAGKEQFF.

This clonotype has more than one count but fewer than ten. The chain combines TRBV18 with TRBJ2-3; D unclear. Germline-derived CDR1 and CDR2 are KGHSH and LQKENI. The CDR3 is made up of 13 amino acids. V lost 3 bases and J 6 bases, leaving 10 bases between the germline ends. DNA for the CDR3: TGTGCCAGCTCACCCAAAGCTCCGGATACGCAGTATTTT. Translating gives CASSPKAPDTQYF.

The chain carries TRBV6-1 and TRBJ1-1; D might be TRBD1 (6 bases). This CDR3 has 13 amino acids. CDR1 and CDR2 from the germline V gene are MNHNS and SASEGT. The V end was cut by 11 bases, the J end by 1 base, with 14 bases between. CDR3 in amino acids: CAVSLGGNTEAFF. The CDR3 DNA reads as TGTGCCGTTTCACTAGGGGGGAACACTGAAGCTTTCTTT.

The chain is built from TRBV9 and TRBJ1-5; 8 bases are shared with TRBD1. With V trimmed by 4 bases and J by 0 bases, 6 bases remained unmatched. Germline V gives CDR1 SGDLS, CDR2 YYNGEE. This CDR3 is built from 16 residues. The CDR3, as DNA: TGTGCCAGCAGCCCCGACAGGGGATATAGCAATCAGCCCCAGCATTTT. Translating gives CASSPDRGYSNQPQHF. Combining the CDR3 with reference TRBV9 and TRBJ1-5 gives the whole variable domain DSGVTQTPKHLITATGQRVTLRCSPRSGDLSVYWYQQSLDQGLQFLIQYYNGEERAKGNILERFSAQQFPDLHSELNLSSLELGDSALYFCASSPDRGYSNQPQHFGDGTRLSIL.

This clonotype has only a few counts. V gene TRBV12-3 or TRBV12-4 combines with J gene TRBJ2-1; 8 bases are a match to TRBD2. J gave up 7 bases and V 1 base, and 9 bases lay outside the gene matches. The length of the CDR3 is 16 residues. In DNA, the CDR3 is TGTGCCAGCAGTTTAGGCCCCCGCGGGGGGCCGAATGAGCAGTTCTTC. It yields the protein CASSLGPRGGPNEQFF.

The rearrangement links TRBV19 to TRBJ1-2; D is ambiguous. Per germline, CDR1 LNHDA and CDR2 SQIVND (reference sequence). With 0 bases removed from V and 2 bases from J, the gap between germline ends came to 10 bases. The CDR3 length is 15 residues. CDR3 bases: TGTGCCAGTAGTATAGATGGCGGCGGGAACTATGGCTACACCTTC. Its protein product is CASSIDGGGNYGYTF.

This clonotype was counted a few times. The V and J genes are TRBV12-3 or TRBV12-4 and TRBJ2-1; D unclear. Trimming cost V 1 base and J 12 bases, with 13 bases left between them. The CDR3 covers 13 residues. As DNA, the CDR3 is TGTGCCAGCAGTTTAGTAGGGTTGTACGGGCAGTTCTTC. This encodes CASSLVGLYGQFF.

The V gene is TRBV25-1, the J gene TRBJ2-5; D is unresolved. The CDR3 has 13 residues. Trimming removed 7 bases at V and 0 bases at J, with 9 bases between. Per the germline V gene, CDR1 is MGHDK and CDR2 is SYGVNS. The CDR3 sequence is CASNPTYQETQYF. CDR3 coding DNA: TGTGCCAGCAACCCAACGTACCAAGAGACCCAGTACTTC. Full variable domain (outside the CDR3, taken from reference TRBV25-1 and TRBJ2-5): EADIYQTPRYLVIGTGKKITLECSQTMGHDKMYWYQQDPGMELHLIHYSYGVNSTEKGDLSSESTVSRIRTEHFPLTLESARPSHTSQYLCASNPTYQETQYFGPGTRLLVL.